The rows below give T cell receptor beta chains drawn from one sample of a study of T cell repertoires in cytomegalovirus infection. These TCRs' antigens remain unknown. TCRdb re-analysed the reads in MiXCR, keeping a single row per CDR3 protein. This sample has roughly 800,000 distinct CDR3 sequences, with about 29% found just once. The material sequenced was cultured CD8+ T cells from PBMCs, taken from culture after CMV antigen stimulation. Receptor source: a human donor in good health (CMV status not recorded). Some clones in this sample may be carry-over from other donors' samples. Each CDR3 is given with its conserved first and last residue. D genes are given only for firm matches. Only part of the rows carry a size: once, few, many, or a class if the clone is expanded.

TRBJ2-2	-	TRBV5-4	-	CASSLFPPSGGTKEAGELFF	TGTGCCAGCAGCTTGTTTCCACCGTCCGGCGGAACGAAGGAGGCCGGGGAGCTGTTTTTT
TRBJ1-4	-	TRBV27	-	CASSSILNEKLFF	TGTGCCAGCAGCTCGATCTTGAATGAAAAACTGTTTTTT
TRBJ1-2	-	TRBV6-5	-	CASSYGDNNGYTF	TGTGCCAGCAGTTACGGGGACAATAATGGCTACACCTTC
TRBJ2-5	-	TRBV9	-	CASSVAGLQETQYF	TGTGCCAGCAGCGTAGCGGGCCTCCAAGAGACCCAGTACTTC
TRBJ1-1	TRBD1	TRBV3-1	few	CASSRSWVAQGADTEAFF	TGTGCCAGCAGCCGTAGTTGGGTTGCACAGGGGGCGGACACTGAAGCTTTCTTT
TRBJ2-7	TRBD2	TRBV7-6	many	CASSISGGPQDEQYF	TGTGCCAGCAGCATTAGCGGGGGCCCCCAGGACGAGCAGTACTTC
TRBJ1-1	-	TRBV19	-	CASNPGTEAFF	TGTGCCAGTAATCCCGGAACTGAAGCTTTCTTT
TRBJ2-6	-	TRBV20-1	few	CSAFLGPSEANVLTF	TGCAGTGCTTTTCTAGGGCCTTCTGAGGCCAACGTCCTGACTTTC
TRBJ1-2	TRBD1	TRBV5-1	few	CASSSPGTGDGYTF	TGCGCCAGCAGTTCACCCGGGACAGGGGATGGCTACACCTTC
TRBJ2-7	-	TRBV6-5	few	CASRRDFSYEQYF	TGTGCCAGCAGGCGGGACTTTTCCTACGAGCAGTACTTC
TRBJ1-2	-	TRBV29-1	-	CSVFDPGFGSPGYTF	TGCAGCGTTTTTGATCCAGGGTTCGGCAGCCCTGGCTACACCTTC
TRBJ2-2	-	TRBV24-1	few	CATSDRGASSNTGELFF	TGTGCCACCAGTGACCGGGGGGCCAGTTCGAACACCGGGGAGCTGTTTTTT
TRBJ2-1	TRBD2	TRBV19	few	CATLLSSGGAYNEQFF	TGTGCCACCCTTCTCTCTAGCGGGGGGGCGTACAATGAGCAGTTCTTC
TRBJ2-1	-	TRBV19	few	CASSIGKAVASRPGNEQFF	TGTGCCAGTAGTATAGGAAAGGCAGTAGCGTCTCGGCCCGGCAATGAGCAGTTCTTC
TRBJ2-5	-	TRBV5-4	-	CASSLSAEGETQYF	TGTGCCAGCAGCTTGAGTGCGGAGGGAGAGACCCAGTACTTC
TRBJ1-2	-	TRBV7-6	-	CASSLAETYGYTF	TGTGCCAGCAGCTTAGCTGAGACCTATGGCTACACCTTC
TRBJ1-1	TRBD1	TRBV7-9	-	CASSPQDRGSNTEAFF	TGTGCCAGCAGCCCCCAAGACAGGGGGTCGAACACTGAAGCTTTCTTT
TRBJ2-7	-	TRBV4-1	-	CASSQRDGSYEQYF	TGCGCCAGCAGCCAACGGGATGGCTCCTACGAGCAGTACTTC
TRBJ2-1	TRBD2	TRBV19	many	CASSITTSGGIEQFF	TGTGCCAGTAGTATTACGACTAGCGGGGGTATTGAGCAGTTCTTC
TRBJ2-1	TRBD2	TRBV13	-	CASSGRLANDEQFF	TGTGCCAGCAGCGGCCGACTAGCGAATGATGAGCAGTTCTTC
TRBJ1-2	-	TRBV2	few	CASPTYLLLTYGYTF	TGTGCCAGCCCTACCTACCTGCTCCTTACCTATGGCTACACCTTC
TRBJ1-2	-	TRBV11-1	-	CASSPVDGYGYTF	TGTGCCAGCAGCCCGGTGGACGGCTATGGCTACACCTTC
TRBJ1-1	-	TRBV20-1	-	CSAQDNPGDTEAFF	TGCAGTGCCCAGGACAACCCTGGGGACACTGAAGCTTTCTTT
TRBJ1-6	-	TRBV27	-	CASSSGSANSPLHF	TGTGCCAGCAGTTCGGGGTCCGCTAATTCACCCCTCCACTTT
TRBJ1-1	-	TRBV6-5	few	CASSYLQPPANTEAFF	TGTGCCAGCAGTTATCTACAGCCCCCCGCGAACACTGAAGCTTTCTTT
TRBJ2-3	TRBD1	TRBV27	-	CASRIGGALTDTQYF	TGTGCCAGCCGTATAGGGGGCGCATTAACAGATACGCAGTATTTT
TRBJ2-5	-	TRBV7-9	many	CASSYPGLQETQYF	TGTGCCAGCAGCTACCCGGGGCTTCAGGAGACCCAGTACTTC
TRBJ2-7	TRBD1	TRBV27	few	CASSPSGQSYEQYF	TGTGCCAGCAGTCCTTCGGGACAGTCCTACGAGCAGTACTTC
TRBJ1-5	-	TRBV20-1	-	CSASPRDERMGSINQPQHF	TGCAGTGCCTCACCCCGGGACGAAAGGATGGGTAGTATCAATCAGCCCCAGCATTTT